The present T cell receptor beta chain was sequenced within a study of blood T cell repertoires in COVID-19. Turning to the study itself: Researchers got acute and convalescent COVID-19 samples from the United States, Italy and Spain. PBMCs, B-cell-depleted T cells, or T cells were the source of the cDNA or gDNA that made up the material.

Source study methods: By means of reference gene primer amplification, nucleated cell counts were estimated. Using immunoSEQ multiplex PCR, the repertoire was profiled, and TCRdb retains in-frame clones only, with some absent. From that table come the V and J calls and clone size; the DNA was used to work out D and trimming. Of just under 20,000 clones listed, over 85% are singletons. V was pared by 4 bases and J by 4 bases, with 11 bases between. This CDR3 is 13 amino acids long. Germline V gene sequence: CDR1 SGHRS, CDR2 YFSETQ. The sample was peripheral blood. The receptor's source is a woman aged 50 to 60 with active COVID-19. The gene calls are TRBV5-1 and TRBJ1-2; D is uncertain. This CDR3 is CASSREGFYGYTF. CDR3 DNA: TGCGCCAGCAGCCGGGAGGGATTCTATGGCTACACCTTC.